This T cell receptor (beta chain) is drawn from a study of CDR3 diversity in severe acne. TCRdb processed the PCR reads anew with MiXCR; each CDR3 protein has one entry. The sample lists over 85,000 distinct CDR3 sequences, roughly half occurring once. A single count supports this clonotype. The CDR3 runs 13 residues. Per germline, CDR1 LGHNT and CDR2 FRNRAP. The V end lost 2 bases, the J end lost 2 bases, and 6 bases lay between the germline ends. Material: blood. The V gene is TRBV12-5, the J gene TRBJ2-5; no firm D call. The sequence was obtained from a male donor with acne. CDR3 region: CASGLSAQETQYF. CDR3 coding DNA: TGTGCTAGTGGTTTGTCAGCACAAGAGACCCAGTACTTC.